Shown below are 20 T cell receptor beta chains from a single sample sequenced in a study of Graves' ophthalmopathy and Graves' hyperthyroidism. Amplification from RNA transcripts yielded the TCR beta CDR3 regions. First-round RT-PCR employed HTBI primers, with a second-round multiplex PCR after it. TCRdb re-derived calls from the multiplex PCR reads in MiXCR, one entry per CDR3 protein. The sample lists hundreds of thousands of distinct CDR3 sequences; just over 40% were seen once. The sequencing sample was made of peripheral blood. Receptors originate from an adult man with Graves' ophthalmopathy.

The CDR3 DNA sequence: TGTGCCAGCAGTGGGCGGGTCGTTAGCAATCAGCCCCAGCATTTT. It is translated as CASSGRVVSNQPQHF. J is TRBJ1-5 and V is TRBV12-3 or TRBV12-4; D gene uncertain. The CDR3 runs 15 residues. With 5 bases removed from V and 0 bases from J, the gap between germline ends came to 11 bases.

Comment on this clonotype: A single base separates this from a much larger clone, so it may be a read error. A read error is likely, as this CDR3 ends without the conserved phenylalanine or tryptophan. J is TRBJ1-2 and V is TRBV11-2, with 8 positions matching TRBD1. J lost 4 bases, V lost 4 bases, and 2 bases had no gene match. CDR3 size: 13 residues. Per germline, CDR1 SGHAT and CDR2 FQNNGV. The chain's CDR3 is CASSYGQGYGYTL. The CDR3 nucleotides are TGTGCCAGCAGCTACGGACAGGGCTATGGCTACACCCTC.

The chain links TRBV24-1 to TRBJ2-3; D perhaps matches TRBD1 (7 bases). With 6 bases removed from V and 2 bases from J, the gap between germline ends came to 23 bases. This CDR3 spans 18 amino acids. Germline V lookup: CDR1 KGHDR, CDR2 SFDVKD. The CDR3 loop reads CATSSRGGVAGPTDTQYF. The CDR3 nucleotides read TGTGCCACCAGTTCACGAGGGGGCGTCGCGGGGCCCACAGATACGCAGTATTTT.

Of note for this clonotype: The junction departs from the called germline gene at one end, perhaps through a read error. The chain joins TRBV7-9 to TRBJ1-5; D possibly corresponds to TRBD1 (6 bases). The CDR3 length is 13 residues. The germline V gene has CDR1 SEHNR and CDR2 FQNEAQ (reference sequence). The CDR3 sequence: CASSQRPGVLQHF. CDR3 DNA: TGCGCCAGCAGCCAAAGGCCAGGGGTGCTCCAGCATTTT.

Only a few counts were recorded for this clonotype. This chain links TRBV27 with TRBJ1-2, with a weak D call TRBD1 (5 bases). Per germline, CDR1 MNHEY and CDR2 SMNVEV (reference sequence). With 6 bases removed from V and 3 bases from J, the gap between germline ends came to 11 bases. The CDR3 spans 13 residues. CDR3 amino acids: CASRGGRDYGYTF. DNA for the CDR3: TGTGCCAGCAGGGGGGGACGGGACTATGGCTACACCTTC.

This clonotype was counted at least ten times. CDR3 sequence reads: CASSSQGGNQPQHF. For the CDR3, the DNA is TGTGCCAGCAGCTCCCAGGGCGGCAATCAGCCCCAGCATTTT. The V and J genes are TRBV2 and TRBJ1-5; tentative D call: TRBD1 (5 bases). The germline V gene has CDR1 SNHLY and CDR2 FYNNEI. This CDR3 region has 14 residues. Trimming removed 6 bases from V and 2 bases from J, with 11 bases in between.

This clonotype has ten or more counts. The chain has TRBV5-1 and TRBJ2-7; the D gene is possibly TRBD2 (5 bases). This CDR3 region has 14 residues. Per the germline V gene, CDR1 is SGHRS and CDR2 is YFSETQ. V was cut by 0 bases and J by 2 bases, with 9 bases left in between. Here the CDR3 DNA reads TGCGCCAGCAGCTTGGTTGCTAGCACCTACGAGCAGTACTTC. Translation: CASSLVASTYEQYF.

In regard to this clonotype: A much larger clone differs from this one at a single base, so this may be a read error. The genes are TRBV2 and TRBJ2-5; the D gene is possibly TRBD1 (8 bases). Germline CDR1 SNHLY, CDR2 FYNNEI. The CDR3 spans 15 residues. V was trimmed by 11 bases and J by 5 bases, leaving 24 bases between them. CDR3 loop: CAGCPPGQGGETQYF. In DNA, the CDR3 is TGTGCCGGATGCCCCCCCGGACAGGGAGGGGAGACCCAGTACTTC.

This clonotype was seen repeatedly, ten times or more. The chain uses TRBV24-1 and TRBJ1-2; D may be TRBD1 (5 bases). Trimming removed 5 bases at V and 4 bases at J, with 13 bases between. The CDR3 runs 14 residues. CDR1 and CDR2 (germline): KGHDR, SFDVKD. The CDR3 DNA reads as TGTGCCACCAGTGTCATGGGACTCCTCTATGGCTACACCTTC. Translating it yields CATSVMGLLYGYTF.

The J gene is TRBJ1-1, the V gene TRBV5-1; maybe TRBD1 (5 bases). This CDR3 contains 15 residues. Trimming cost V 0 bases and J 0 bases, with 9 bases left between them. Germline assignment: CDR1 SGHRS and CDR2 YFSETQ. The CDR3 region has the DNA TGCGCCAGCAGCTTGGAGGACACGTTGAACACTGAAGCTTTCTTT. This encodes CASSLEDTLNTEAFF.

A note on this clonotype: Possible read error: a much larger clone is one base away. This chain joins TRBV29-1 and TRBJ1-2; D is possibly TRBD1 (6 bases). The CDR3 sequence is 15 residues long. In germline, CDR1 is SQVTM, CDR2 ANQGSEA. In DNA form, the CDR3 reads TGCAGAGTTAATACTTGGGGGCCTACTGGGAATGGCTACACCTTC. This gives the protein CRVNTWGPTGNGYTF.

This clonotype has a count of ten or more. The chain is built from TRBV7-9 and TRBJ1-1; D perhaps matches TRBD1 (5 bases). Trimming took off 3 bases at V and 8 bases at J, with 13 bases between the two ends. This CDR3 spans 13 amino acids. The germline V gene has CDR1 SEHNR and CDR2 FQNEAQ (reference sequence). Written as DNA, the CDR3 is TGTGCCAGCAGCTTTCCTCAGGGTTCGGAAGCTTTCTTT. Translation gives CASSFPQGSEAFF.

This clonotype has a count of ten or more. The chain has TRBV10-3 and TRBJ2-7; D tentatively reads TRBD1 or TRBD2 (5 bases each). Trimming stripped 9 bases from V and 7 bases from J, with 19 bases between. CDR1 ENHRY and CDR2 SYGVKD come from the germline V gene. The CDR3 sequence is 13 residues long. The CDR3 here is CAIAGTASYEQYF. In DNA form, the CDR3 reads TGTGCCATTGCCGGGACGGCCTCTTATGAGCAGTACTTC.

This clonotype appeared a few times. The genes are TRBV5-1 and TRBJ1-1; no clear D gene. V was trimmed by 0 bases and J by 2 bases, leaving 8 bases between them. The CDR3 loop spans 14 amino acids. Germline loops: CDR1 SGHRS, CDR2 YFSETQ. The CDR3 protein is CASSLVGSNTEAFF. The CDR3 DNA sequence: TGCGCCAGCAGCTTGGTAGGGAGTAACACTGAAGCTTTCTTT. The whole variable domain, filled in from reference TRBV5-1 and TRBJ1-1, reads KAGVTQTPRYLIKTRGQQVTLSCSPISGHRSVSWYQQTPGQGLQFLFEYFSETQRNKGNFPGRFSGRQFSNSRSEMNVSTLELGDSALYLCASSLVGSNTEAFFGQGTRLTVV.

This clonotype has ten or more counts. The CDR3 sequence is CSVEDPDHDRGPYGYTF. For the CDR3, the DNA is TGCAGCGTTGAAGATCCAGATCACGACAGGGGGCCCTATGGCTACACCTTC. The J gene is TRBJ1-2, the V gene TRBV29-1, with 10 bases fitting TRBD1. V lost 0 bases and J lost 4; bases outside the gene matches: 11. This CDR3 has 17 amino acids. Germline values: CDR1 SQVTM, CDR2 ANQGSEA.

The CDR3 nucleotides read TGCAGCGTCGAGGAAGGGTCGACAGGGGCCAACGTCCTGACTTTC. Residues: CSVEEGSTGANVLTF. V and J are TRBV29-1 and TRBJ2-6; no definite D call. V was cut by 6 bases and J by 4 bases, with 16 bases left in between. The CDR3 sequence is 15 residues long. Germline CDR1 reads SQVTM; CDR2 reads ANQGSEA.

There are a few counts of this clonotype. The rearrangement joins TRBV29-1 to TRBJ2-7; 7 positions match TRBD1. The CDR3 runs to 15 residues. Germline V lookup: CDR1 SQVTM, CDR2 ANQGSEA. V dropped 1 base and J dropped 0; count of bases not matched to a gene: 6. CDR3 coding DNA: TGCAGCGTTGAAGGACAGGGATCGGCCTCCTACGAGCAGTACTTC. Translation gives CSVEGQGSASYEQYF.

Note on this clonotype: One end of the junction varies from germline; a read error may be responsible. This chain uses TRBV5-1 with TRBJ2-5, with 7 bases fitting TRBD2. CDR1 and CDR2 (germline): SGHRS, YFSETQ. The length of the CDR3 is 14 residues. CDR3: CASSFGGSSETQYF. The CDR3 nucleotides read TGTGCCAGCAGCTTCGGGGGGTCCAGTGAGACCCAGTACTTC. Variable domain in full (rest from reference TRBV5-1 and TRBJ2-5): KAGVTQTPRYLIKTRGQQVTLSCSPISGHRSVSWYQQTPGQGLQFLFEYFSETQRNKGNFPGRFSGRQFSNSRSEMNVSTLELGDSALYLCASSFGGSSETQYFGPGTRLLVL.

CDR3 residues: CASSGFGDTEAFF. CDR3 DNA sequence: TGTGCCAGCAGCGGGTTTGGAGACACTGAAGCTTTCTTT. The J gene is TRBJ1-1, the V gene TRBV9; unclear D gene. The length of the CDR3 is 13 residues. Germline V gene lookup returns CDR1 SGDLS and CDR2 YYNGEE. The V gene lost 3 bases and the J gene lost 3 bases, with 9 bases spanning the gap.

This sequence joins TRBV2 and TRBJ1-6; TRBD1 agrees at 9 bases. Trimming at V came to 6 bases and at J to 1 base, leaving 7 bases not matched to a gene. CDR1 is SNHLY and CDR2 is FYNNEI in the germline V gene. This CDR3 has 17 amino acids. CDR3 in amino acids: CASRKKGQGSYNSPLHF. The CDR3 coding sequence is TGTGCCAGCAGAAAGAAGGGACAGGGATCCTATAATTCACCCCTCCACTTT.